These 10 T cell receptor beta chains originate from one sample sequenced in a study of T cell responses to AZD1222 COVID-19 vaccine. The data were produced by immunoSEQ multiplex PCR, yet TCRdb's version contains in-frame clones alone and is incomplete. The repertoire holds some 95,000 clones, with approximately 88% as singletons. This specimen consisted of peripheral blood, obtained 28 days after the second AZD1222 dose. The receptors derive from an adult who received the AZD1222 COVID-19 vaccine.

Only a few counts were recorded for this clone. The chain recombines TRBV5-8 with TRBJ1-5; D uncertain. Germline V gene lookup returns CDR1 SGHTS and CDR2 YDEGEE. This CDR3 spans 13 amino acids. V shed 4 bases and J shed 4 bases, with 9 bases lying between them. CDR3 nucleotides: TGTGCCAGCAGCGCGGACCCGAATCAGCCCCAGCATTTT. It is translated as CASSADPNQPQHF.

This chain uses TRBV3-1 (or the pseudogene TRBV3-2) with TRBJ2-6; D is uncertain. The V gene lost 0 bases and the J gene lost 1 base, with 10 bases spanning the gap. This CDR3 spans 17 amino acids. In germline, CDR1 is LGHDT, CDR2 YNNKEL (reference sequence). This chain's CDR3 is CASSQDPSISGANVLTF. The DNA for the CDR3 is TGTGCCAGCAGCCAAGATCCCTCTATATCTGGGGCCAACGTCCTGACTTTC.

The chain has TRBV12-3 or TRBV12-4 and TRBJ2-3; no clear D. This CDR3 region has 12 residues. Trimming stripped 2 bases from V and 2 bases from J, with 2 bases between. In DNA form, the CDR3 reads TGTGCCAGCAGTTTAATCACAGATACGCAGTATTTT. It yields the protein CASSLITDTQYF.

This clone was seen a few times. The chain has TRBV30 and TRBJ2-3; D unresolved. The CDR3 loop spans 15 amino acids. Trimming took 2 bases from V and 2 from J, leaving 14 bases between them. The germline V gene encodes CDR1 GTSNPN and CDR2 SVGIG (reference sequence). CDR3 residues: CAWSKRAGPTDTQYF. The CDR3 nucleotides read TGTGCCTGGAGTAAACGGGCTGGACCCACAGATACGCAGTATTTT.

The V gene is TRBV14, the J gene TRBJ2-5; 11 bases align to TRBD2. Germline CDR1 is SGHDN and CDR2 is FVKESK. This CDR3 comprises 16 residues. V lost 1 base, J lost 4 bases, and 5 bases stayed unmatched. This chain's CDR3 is CASSQVWLAGGETQYF. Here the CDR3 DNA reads TGTGCCAGCAGCCAAGTGTGGCTAGCGGGAGGAGAGACCCAGTACTTC.

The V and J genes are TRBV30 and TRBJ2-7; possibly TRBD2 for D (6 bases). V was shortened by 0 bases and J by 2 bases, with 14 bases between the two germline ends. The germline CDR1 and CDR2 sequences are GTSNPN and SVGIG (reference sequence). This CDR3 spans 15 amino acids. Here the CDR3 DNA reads TGTGCCTGGAGTGTACGAGGAGGGGTCGCCTACGAGCAGTACTTC. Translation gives CAWSVRGGVAYEQYF. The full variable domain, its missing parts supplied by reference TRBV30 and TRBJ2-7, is SQTIHQWPATLVQPVGSPLSLECTVEGTSNPNLYWYRQAAGRGLQLLFYSVGIGQISSEVPQNLSASRPQDRQFILSSKKLLLSDSGFYLCAWSVRGGVAYEQYFGPGTRLTVT.

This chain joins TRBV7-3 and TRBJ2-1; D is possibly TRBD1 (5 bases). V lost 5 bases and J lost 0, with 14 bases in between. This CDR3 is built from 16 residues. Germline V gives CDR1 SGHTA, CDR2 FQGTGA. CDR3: CASSPGRASSYNEQFF. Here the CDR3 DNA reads TGTGCCAGCAGCCCGGGCAGGGCGAGCTCCTACAATGAGCAGTTCTTC.

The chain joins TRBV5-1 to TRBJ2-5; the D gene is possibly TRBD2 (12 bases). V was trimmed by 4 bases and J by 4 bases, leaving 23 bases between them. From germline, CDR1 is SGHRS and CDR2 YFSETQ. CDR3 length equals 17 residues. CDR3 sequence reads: CASSPGTGGLAGETQYF. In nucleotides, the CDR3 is TGCGCCAGCAGCCCTGGGACAGGGGGACTAGCGGGAGAGACCCAGTACTTC.

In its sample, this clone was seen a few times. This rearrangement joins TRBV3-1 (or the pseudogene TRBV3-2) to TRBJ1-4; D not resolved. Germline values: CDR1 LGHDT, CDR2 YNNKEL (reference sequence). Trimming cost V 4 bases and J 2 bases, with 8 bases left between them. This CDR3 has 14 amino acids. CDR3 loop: CASSLPGTNEKLFF. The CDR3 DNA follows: TGTGCCAGCAGCCTCCCGGGGACTAATGAAAAACTGTTTTTT.

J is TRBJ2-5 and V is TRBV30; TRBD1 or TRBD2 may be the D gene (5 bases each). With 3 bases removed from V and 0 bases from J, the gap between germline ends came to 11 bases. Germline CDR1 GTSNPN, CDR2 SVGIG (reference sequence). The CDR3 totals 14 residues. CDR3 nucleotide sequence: TGTGCCTGGAGGGGGGACGGTAACCAAGAGACCCAGTACTTC. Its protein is CAWRGDGNQETQYF.